These 30 T cell receptor beta chains share one sample of origin, sequenced in a study of Ad26.COV2.S vaccination and SARS-CoV-2 variants. Treatment indicated: roughly 20 received Ad26.COV2.S at low or high dose, single or two shots; about five received placebo; per-sample allocation not given. Specimens were obtained on day 63 following the first vaccine or placebo injection. Sequenced by immunoSEQ multiplex PCR; TCRdb stores in-frame clones only, minus some. The sample has a few hundred thousand clones, around 87% seen once. The sequenced sample was peripheral blood, obtained in a trial of Ad26.COV2.S vaccine versus placebo. Source of these receptors: a person between 18 and 60 years old who received the Ad26.COV2.S COVID-19 vaccine or a placebo.

This sequence joins TRBV30 and TRBJ1-6; perhaps TRBD1 as D (5 bases). The V end was cut by 3 bases, the J end by 8 bases, with 11 bases between. CDR1 is GTSNPN and CDR2 is SVGIG in the germline V gene (reference sequence). The CDR3 extends over 13 amino acids. CDR3 nucleotides: TGTGCCTGGAGAAAAGGGACGTATTCACCCCTCCACTTT. It yields the protein CAWRKGTYSPLHF. The complete variable domain, with remaining parts taken from reference TRBV30 and TRBJ1-6, reads SQTIHQWPATLVQPVGSPLSLECTVEGTSNPNLYWYRQAAGRGLQLLFYSVGIGQISSEVPQNLSASRPQDRQFILSSKKLLLSDSGFYLCAWRKGTYSPLHFGNGTRLTVT.

The V call is TRBV19, the J call TRBJ2-5, with 9 positions matching TRBD2. The CDR3 totals 14 residues. CDR1 LNHDA and CDR2 SQIVND come from the germline V gene (reference sequence). The V and J ends lost 8 bases and 3 bases, in that order; junction bases with no gene match: 7. The CDR3 region is CASRLAGSKETQYF. CDR3 nucleotides: TGTGCCAGTCGGCTAGCGGGGAGTAAAGAGACCCAGTACTTC.

This chain connects TRBV18 to TRBJ2-5; D is unclear. The CDR3 is 14 residues long. Germline-derived CDR1 and CDR2 are KGHSH and LQKENI. Between the trimmed V and J ends, which lost 2 bases and 2 bases, there was a span of 9 bases. The CDR3 nucleotides read TGTGCCAGCTCACCAAGGCCGCAACAAGAGACCCAGTACTTC. Protein: CASSPRPQQETQYF.

In this sample, this clone turned up once. The chain recombines TRBV15 with TRBJ1-2; 7 bases map to TRBD1. Germline values: CDR1 LNHNV, CDR2 YYDKDF (reference sequence). After removal of 1 base from V and 5 bases from J, the junction contained 7 bases not matched to a gene. The CDR3 loop spans 15 amino acids. The CDR3 DNA reads TGTGCCACCAGCAGAGGACAGGGAGGGGTATATGGCTACACCTTC. It is translated as CATSRGQGGVYGYTF.

The V call is TRBV5-5, the J call TRBJ2-1; D might be TRBD2 (6 bases). This CDR3 has 16 residues. Germline V gene sequence: CDR1 SGHKS, CDR2 YYEKEE (reference sequence). Deletions cut 0 bases from V and 5 bases from J, with 15 bases between. CDR3 amino acids: CASSLGSGVAHNEQFF. The CDR3 nucleotides read TGTGCCAGCAGCTTGGGGTCGGGGGTGGCTCACAATGAGCAGTTCTTC.

The J gene is TRBJ2-7, the V gene TRBV5-1, with a weak D call TRBD1 (6 bases). V was trimmed by 5 bases and J by 0 bases, leaving 12 bases between them. The CDR3 covers 14 residues. In germline, CDR1 is SGHRS, CDR2 YFSETQ. The CDR3 DNA reads as TGCGCCAGCAGTCCCGGGACACTCTCCTACGAGCAGTACTTC. It encodes CASSPGTLSYEQYF.

This chain links TRBV4-1 with TRBJ1-4; D is ambiguous. The CDR3 contains 14 residues. The V end was cut by 0 bases, the J end by 10 bases, with 12 bases between. Germline lookup yields CDR1 MGHRA and CDR2 YSYEKL. The CDR3 DNA is TGCGCCAGCAGCCAAGATTGGAGGGCCGGAAAACTGTTTTTT. Protein sequence: CASSQDWRAGKLFF.

This clone was seen a single time. The chain has TRBV6-1 and TRBJ2-1; TRBD2 is a possible D gene (5 bases). The germline V gene has CDR1 MNHNS and CDR2 SASEGT. Trimming stripped 0 bases from V and 3 bases from J, with 9 bases between. The CDR3 spans 15 residues. The CDR3 region is CASSEALDRYNEQFF. The CDR3 DNA reads as TGTGCCAGCAGTGAAGCACTAGACCGCTACAATGAGCAGTTCTTC.

This rearrangement joins TRBV5-6 to TRBJ1-1; 7 bases align to TRBD1. Trimming cost V 3 bases and J 5 bases; bases outside gene matches: 4. The CDR3 consists of 13 residues. The germline V gene encodes CDR1 SGHDT and CDR2 YYEEEE. CDR3 amino acids: CASSSGGRTEAFF. In DNA form, the CDR3 reads TGTGCCAGCAGCTCAGGGGGGCGGACTGAAGCTTTCTTT.

The chain carries TRBV18 and TRBJ2-3; D gene uncertain. Germline CDR1 KGHSH, CDR2 LQKENI. V dropped 0 bases and J dropped 6 bases, with 4 bases sitting between them. CDR3 size: 12 residues. CDR3 sequence reads: CASSPPGDTQYF. The CDR3 DNA sequence: TGTGCCAGCTCACCACCCGGGGATACGCAGTATTTT.

The chain links TRBV19 to TRBJ1-6, with D unclear. The CDR3 contains 13 residues. V dropped 6 bases and J dropped 10 bases, with 13 bases sitting between them. Looked up from germline, CDR1 is LNHDA and CDR2 is SQIVND (reference sequence). The CDR3 DNA is TGTGCCAGTAGCCCTATCCTGGAGTCACCCCTCCACTTT. It codes for CASSPILESPLHF.

The V and J genes are TRBV11-3 and TRBJ2-1; D may be TRBD2 (6 bases). The germline CDR1 and CDR2 sequences are SGHNT and YENEEA. This CDR3 region has 16 residues. Trimming removed 5 bases from V and 5 bases from J, with 19 bases in between. The CDR3 nucleotides are TGTGCCAGCAGCACGCAAGTGGGTAGCGGCGACAATGAGCAGTTCTTC. This encodes CASSTQVGSGDNEQFF.

The count of this clone is one. The CDR3 sequence: CASSLTSGGSREQYF. The CDR3 coding sequence is TGTGCCAGCAGCTTAACTAGCGGGGGGTCCCGCGAGCAGTACTTC. The chain is built from TRBV7-3 and TRBJ2-7; 10 bases map to TRBD2. Germline V gene data show CDR1 as SGHTA and CDR2 as FQGTGA. The CDR3 sequence is 15 residues long. V was clipped by 0 bases and J by 6 bases; unmatched bases: 5.

The V and J genes are TRBV6-6 and TRBJ1-1, with D possibly being TRBD1 (6 bases). The CDR3 sequence is 13 residues long. Trimming took 2 bases from V and 4 from J, leaving 8 bases between them. Germline assignment: CDR1 MNHNY and CDR2 SVGAGI (reference sequence). CDR3 in amino acids: CASSYGGRTEAFF. The DNA of the CDR3 is TGTGCCAGCAGTTACGGGGGGCGCACTGAAGCTTTCTTT.

The J gene is TRBJ1-6, the V gene TRBV7-2; no definite D call. CDR3 size: 13 residues. Germline V gene data show CDR1 as SGHTA and CDR2 as FQGNSA. The V end was cut by 4 bases, the J end by 10 bases, with 11 bases between. The chain's CDR3 is CASSSLGESPLHF. For the CDR3, the DNA is TGTGCCAGCAGCTCATTGGGTGAATCACCCCTCCACTTT.

This sequence joins TRBV9 and TRBJ2-5; D is unclear. V was cut by 0 bases and J by 5 bases, with 5 bases left in between. Per the germline V gene, CDR1 is SGDLS and CDR2 is YYNGEE. CDR3 size: 12 residues. The CDR3 bases are TGTGCCAGCAGCGTAGATGGGGAGACCCAGTACTTC. Protein product: CASSVDGETQYF.

The rearrangement uses TRBV4-3 and TRBJ2-5; 10 bases align to TRBD2. The junction had 7 bases not matched to a gene; V was cut back by 0 bases and J by 3 bases. CDR3 length: 17 amino acids. Germline CDR1 and CDR2: LGHNA and YSLEER. CDR3 DNA: TGCGCCAGCAGCCAAGATTTTAGTACTAGCGGGGAAGAGACCCAGTACTTC. As protein: CASSQDFSTSGEETQYF.

This chain links TRBV27 with TRBJ2-1; 11 bases agree with TRBD2. J lost 4 bases, V lost 6 bases, and 5 bases had no gene match. The CDR3 is 15 residues long. CDR1 and CDR2 (germline): MNHEY, SMNVEV (reference sequence). CDR3 DNA: TGTGCCAGCAGGCTAGCGGGGGGCCGGTACAATGAGCAGTTCTTC. This encodes CASRLAGGRYNEQFF.

The chain uses TRBV5-1 and TRBJ2-7, with D perhaps given as TRBD1 or TRBD2 (6 bases each). Looked up from germline, CDR1 is SGHRS and CDR2 is YFSETQ. The CDR3 spans 14 residues. V was pared by 0 bases and J by 3 bases, with 10 bases between. The CDR3 DNA follows: TGCGCCAGCAGCTTGGTTGGGGGGCGCTACGAGCAGTACTTC. The encoded protein is CASSLVGGRYEQYF.

The V call is TRBV7-9, the J call TRBJ1-5; no firm D call. The CDR3 length is 12 residues. The V end was cut by 5 bases, the J end by 3 bases, with 5 bases between. CDR1 is SEHNR, CDR2 FQNEAQ, per germline (reference sequence). Here the CDR3 DNA reads TGTGCCAGCAGCCCCCCCAATCAGCCCCAGCATTTT. Residues: CASSPPNQPQHF.

The genes are TRBV5-1 and TRBJ1-4, with 10 positions matching TRBD1. The CDR3 is 16 residues long. The J segment lost 6 bases and the V segment lost 4 bases, leaving 9 bases of the junction unmatched. CDR1 SGHRS and CDR2 YFSETQ come from the germline V gene. CDR3 sequence (DNA): TGCGCCAGCAGCGGGGGGACAGGGGTATCGGATGAAAAACTGTTTTTT. Its translation is CASSGGTGVSDEKLFF.

This clone was counted between two and nine times. The V and J genes are TRBV6-5 and TRBJ2-1, with 11 bases aligning to TRBD2. CDR3 length equals 15 residues. After removal of 6 bases from V and 3 bases from J, the junction contained 4 bases not matched to a gene. In germline, CDR1 is MNHEY, CDR2 SVGAGI. CDR3 nucleotide sequence: TGTGCCAGCAGGGAGACTAGCGGGGTCTACAATGAGCAGTTCTTC. Amino acid sequence: CASRETSGVYNEQFF.

The chain joins TRBV2 to TRBJ2-4; no clear D. There are 14 residues in the CDR3. Germline-derived CDR1 and CDR2 are SNHLY and FYNNEI. V was trimmed by 6 bases and J by 9 bases, leaving 18 bases between them. In DNA form, the CDR3 reads TGTGCCAGCAGCGAGCTCACAGCTTTCGTCATTCAGTACTTC. It is translated as CASSELTAFVIQYF.

The chain employs TRBV5-4 and TRBJ2-7, with TRBD1 matching over 9 bases. Trimming took 0 bases from V and 5 from J; bases not matched to a gene: 6. The CDR3 sequence is 15 residues long. CDR1 is SGHNT, CDR2 YYREEE, per germline (reference sequence). The CDR3 DNA reads TGTGCCAGCAGCTTGGTTGGGACAGGGTTCGACGAGCAGTACTTC. Amino acid sequence: CASSLVGTGFDEQYF.

The V call is TRBV27, the J call TRBJ1-6, with D unresolved. Germline V gene lookup returns CDR1 MNHEY and CDR2 SMNVEV (reference sequence). This CDR3 has 14 amino acids. The V and J ends lost 3 bases and 7 bases respectively, with 10 bases between them. In DNA form, the CDR3 reads TGTGCCAGCAGTTTCCGGCAGGAAAATTCACCCCTCCACTTT. As protein: CASSFRQENSPLHF.

This clone was detected once. V is TRBV12-2 and J is TRBJ1-2. TRBV12-2 is an annotated pseudogene. The CDR3 covers 13 residues. This CDR3 is CASRLKGGRGYTF. The CDR3 nucleotides are TGTGCAAGTCGCTTAAAAGGGGGGCGGGGCTACACCTTC.

The CDR3 is CASTLESPLSPLHF. The CDR3, as DNA: TGTGCCAGCACCCTGGAGAGCCCCCTATCACCCCTCCACTTT. This rearrangement joins TRBV11-2 to TRBJ1-6; unclear D gene. Trimming took off 7 bases at V and 10 bases at J, with 17 bases between the two ends. The CDR3 runs 14 residues. Germline values: CDR1 SGHAT, CDR2 FQNNGV. Drawing the rest from reference TRBV11-2 and TRBJ1-6, the complete variable domain is EAGVAQSPRYKIIEKRQSVAFWCNPISGHATLYWYQQILGQGPKLLIQFQNNGVVDDSQLPKDRFSAERLKGVDSTLKIQPAKLEDSAVYLCASTLESPLSPLHFGNGTRLTVT.

V gene TRBV5-5 combines with J gene TRBJ1-1; 7 nucleotides align to TRBD1. The CDR3 sequence is 13 residues long. Trimming took 0 bases from V and 11 from J; bases not matched to a gene: 7. Germline values: CDR1 SGHKS, CDR2 YYEKEE (reference sequence). CDR3 sequence reads: CASSLAWKGAAFF. CDR3 bases: TGTGCCAGCAGCTTGGCCTGGAAGGGGGCTGCTTTCTTT. The full variable domain, rest sourced from reference TRBV5-5 and TRBJ1-1, is DAGVTQSPTHLIKTRGQQVTLRCSPISGHKSVSWYQQVLGQGPQFIFQYYEKEERGRGNFPDRFSARQFPNYSSELNVNALLLGDSALYLCASSLAWKGAAFFGQGTRLTVV.

This clone was detected once. This chain uses TRBV3-1 (or the pseudogene TRBV3-2) with TRBJ2-1, with 7 bases lining up with TRBD1. Looked up from germline, CDR1 is LGHDT and CDR2 is YNNKEL (reference sequence). This CDR3 is built from 16 residues. The V and J ends lost 5 bases and 4 bases, in that order; junction bases with no gene match: 11. CDR3 bases: TGTGCCAGCAGCGGTACGGACAGGTCTGAGTACAATGAGCAGTTCTTC. Encoded protein: CASSGTDRSEYNEQFF.

This chain uses TRBV7-2 with TRBJ1-1; D is undetermined. The CDR3 is 13 amino acids. From germline, CDR1 is SGHTA and CDR2 FQGNSA. Trimming removed 3 bases from V and 0 bases from J, with 5 bases in between. The CDR3 here is CASSFLLNTEAFF. As DNA, the CDR3 is TGTGCCAGCAGCTTCCTATTGAACACTGAAGCTTTCTTT.